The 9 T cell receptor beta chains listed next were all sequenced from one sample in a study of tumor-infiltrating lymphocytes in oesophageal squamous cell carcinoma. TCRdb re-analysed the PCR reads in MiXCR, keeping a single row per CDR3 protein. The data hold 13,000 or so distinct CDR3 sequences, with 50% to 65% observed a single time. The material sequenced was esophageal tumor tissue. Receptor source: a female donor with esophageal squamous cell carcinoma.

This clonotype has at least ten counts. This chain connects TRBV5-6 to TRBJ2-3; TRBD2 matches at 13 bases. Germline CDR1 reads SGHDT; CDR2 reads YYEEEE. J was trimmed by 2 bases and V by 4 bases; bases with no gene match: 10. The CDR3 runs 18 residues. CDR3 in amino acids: CASSQGPTSGRATDTQYF. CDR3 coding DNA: TGTGCCAGCAGCCAGGGGCCTACTAGCGGGAGGGCCACAGATACGCAGTATTTT.

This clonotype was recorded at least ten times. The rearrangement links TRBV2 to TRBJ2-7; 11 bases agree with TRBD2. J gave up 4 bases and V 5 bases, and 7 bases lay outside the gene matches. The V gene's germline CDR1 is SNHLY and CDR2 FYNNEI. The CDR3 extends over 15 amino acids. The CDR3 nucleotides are TGTGCCAGCAGTCTCGGGACTAGCGGAGCTTACGAGCAGTACTTC. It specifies CASSLGTSGAYEQYF.

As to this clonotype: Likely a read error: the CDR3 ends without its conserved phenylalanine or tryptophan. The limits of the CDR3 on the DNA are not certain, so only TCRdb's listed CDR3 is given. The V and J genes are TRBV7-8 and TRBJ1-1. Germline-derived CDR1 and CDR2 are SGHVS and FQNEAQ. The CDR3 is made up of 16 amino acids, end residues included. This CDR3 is CASSLAGRTYEQYFGP.

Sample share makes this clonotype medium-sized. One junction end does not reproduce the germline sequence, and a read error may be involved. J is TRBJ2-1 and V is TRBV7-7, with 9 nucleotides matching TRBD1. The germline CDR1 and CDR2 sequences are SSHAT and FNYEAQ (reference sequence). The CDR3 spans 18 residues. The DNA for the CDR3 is TGTGCTAGCAGCTTAGCCCTTGACCCGGGACAGGGCTCTAATGAGCAGTTCTTC. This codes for CASSLALDPGQGSNEQFF. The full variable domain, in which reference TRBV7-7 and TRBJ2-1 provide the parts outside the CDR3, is GAGVSQSPRYKVTKRGQDVTLRCDPISSHATLYWYQQALGQGPEFLTYFNYEAQPDKSGLPSDRFSAERPEGSISTLTIQRTEQRDSAMYRCASSLALDPGQGSNEQFFGPGTRLTVL.

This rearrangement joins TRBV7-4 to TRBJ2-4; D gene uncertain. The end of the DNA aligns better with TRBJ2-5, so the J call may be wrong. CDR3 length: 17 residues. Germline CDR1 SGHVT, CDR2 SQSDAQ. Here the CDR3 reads CASSLVGGVAPGETQYF. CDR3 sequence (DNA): TGTGCCAGCAGCTTAGTTGGTGGGGTGGCCCCAGGAGAGACCCAGTACTTC.

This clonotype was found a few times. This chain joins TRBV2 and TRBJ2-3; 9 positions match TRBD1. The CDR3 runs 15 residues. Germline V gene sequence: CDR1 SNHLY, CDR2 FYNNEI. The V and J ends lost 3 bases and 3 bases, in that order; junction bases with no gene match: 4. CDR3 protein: CASSDGTGRTDTQYF. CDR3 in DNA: TGTGCCAGCAGTGACGGGACAGGGCGTACAGATACGCAGTATTTT.

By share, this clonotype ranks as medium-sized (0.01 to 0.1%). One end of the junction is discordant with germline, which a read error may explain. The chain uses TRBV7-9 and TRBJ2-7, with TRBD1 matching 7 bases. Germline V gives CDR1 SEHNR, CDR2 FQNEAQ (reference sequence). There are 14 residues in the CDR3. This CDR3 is CASSLPTGSSPLHF. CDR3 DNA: TGTGCCAGCAGCTTACCGACAGGGAGTTCACCCCTCCACTTC.

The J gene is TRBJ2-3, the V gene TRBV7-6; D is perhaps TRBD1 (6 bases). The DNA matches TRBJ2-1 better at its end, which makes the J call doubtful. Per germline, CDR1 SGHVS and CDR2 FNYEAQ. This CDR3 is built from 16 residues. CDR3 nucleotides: TGTGCCAGCAGCCCACGACAGGCCACCAGTAATAGTGAGCAGTTCTTC. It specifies CASSPRQATSNSEQFF.

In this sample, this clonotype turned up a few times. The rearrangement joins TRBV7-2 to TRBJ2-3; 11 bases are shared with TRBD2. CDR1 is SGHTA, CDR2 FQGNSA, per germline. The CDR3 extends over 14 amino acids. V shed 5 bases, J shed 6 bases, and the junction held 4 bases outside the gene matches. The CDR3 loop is CASSRLAGSDTQYF. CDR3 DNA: TGTGCCAGCAGCCGACTAGCGGGATCTGATACGCAGTATTTT.